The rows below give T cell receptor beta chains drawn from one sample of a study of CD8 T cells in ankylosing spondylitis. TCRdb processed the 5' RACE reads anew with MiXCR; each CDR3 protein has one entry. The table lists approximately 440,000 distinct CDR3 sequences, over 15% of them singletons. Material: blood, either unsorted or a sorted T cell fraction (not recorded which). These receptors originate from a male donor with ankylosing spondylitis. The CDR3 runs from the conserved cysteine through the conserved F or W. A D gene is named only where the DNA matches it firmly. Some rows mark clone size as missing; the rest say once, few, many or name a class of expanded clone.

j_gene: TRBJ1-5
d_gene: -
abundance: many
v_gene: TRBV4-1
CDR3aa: CASSYYRIEGQPQHF
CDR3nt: TGCGCCAGCAGCTACTACCGAATTGAGGGTCAGCCCCAGCATTTT

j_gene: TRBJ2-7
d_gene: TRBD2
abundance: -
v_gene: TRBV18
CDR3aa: CASTLTSGSSVSGEQYF
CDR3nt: TGTGCCAGCACGCTGACTAGCGGGAGCTCCGTTTCGGGGGAGCAGTACTTC

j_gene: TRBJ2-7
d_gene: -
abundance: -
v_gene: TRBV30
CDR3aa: CAWTGNSYEQYF
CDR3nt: TGTGCCTGGACAGGGAACTCCTACGAGCAGTACTTC

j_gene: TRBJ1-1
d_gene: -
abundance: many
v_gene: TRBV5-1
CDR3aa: CASSFRDTQANTEAFF
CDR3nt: TGCGCCAGCAGCTTCCGGGACACCCAAGCGAACACTGAAGCTTTCTTT

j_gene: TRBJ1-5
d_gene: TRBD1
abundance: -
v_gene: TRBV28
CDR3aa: CASTWTGLYSNQPQHF
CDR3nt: TGTGCCAGCACCTGGACAGGGCTGTATAGCAATCAGCCCCAGCATTTT

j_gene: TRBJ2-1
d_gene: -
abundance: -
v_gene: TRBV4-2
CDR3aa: CASSQAQVQGYNEQFF
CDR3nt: TGTGCCAGCAGCCAAGCTCAGGTTCAAGGCTACAATGAGCAGTTCTTC

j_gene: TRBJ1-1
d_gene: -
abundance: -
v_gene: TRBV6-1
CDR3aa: CASSPTAGKNTEAFF
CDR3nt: TGTGCCAGCAGTCCGACGGCTGGTAAGAACACTGAAGCTTTCTTT

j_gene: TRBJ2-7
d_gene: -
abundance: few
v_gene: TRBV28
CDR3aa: CASRGTPSYEQYF
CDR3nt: TGTGCCAGCAGAGGGACACCTTCCTACGAGCAGTACTTC

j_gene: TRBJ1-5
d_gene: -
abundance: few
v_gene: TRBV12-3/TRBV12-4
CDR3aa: CASSNRADNQPQHF
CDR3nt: TGTGCCAGCAGTAACCGGGCCGATAATCAGCCCCAGCATTTT

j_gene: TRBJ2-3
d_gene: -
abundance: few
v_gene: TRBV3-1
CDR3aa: CASSQSVAIDTQYF
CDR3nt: TGTGCCAGCAGCCAATCGGTAGCGATCGATACGCAGTATTTT

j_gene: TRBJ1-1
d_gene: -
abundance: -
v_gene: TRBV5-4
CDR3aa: CASSWETVNTEAFF
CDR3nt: TGTGCCAGCAGCTGGGAGACAGTGAACACTGAAGCTTTCTTT

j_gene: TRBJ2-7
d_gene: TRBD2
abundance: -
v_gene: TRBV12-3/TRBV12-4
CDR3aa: CASRGTSGSEQYF
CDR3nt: TGTGCCAGCAGGGGGACTAGCGGGAGTGAGCAGTACTTC

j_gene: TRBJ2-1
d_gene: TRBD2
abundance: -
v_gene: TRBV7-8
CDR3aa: CASSPPRGTSGEQFF
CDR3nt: TGTGCCAGCAGCCCACCGAGGGGGACTAGCGGAGAGCAGTTCTTC

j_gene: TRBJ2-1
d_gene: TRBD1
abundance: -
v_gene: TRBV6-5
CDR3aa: CASSYRDRGPQGQFF
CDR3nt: TGTGCCAGCAGTTACCGGGACAGGGGCCCCCAGGGGCAGTTCTTC

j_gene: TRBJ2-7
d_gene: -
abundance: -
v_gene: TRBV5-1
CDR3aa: CASSFSDNYEQYF
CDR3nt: TGCGCCAGCAGCTTCTCGGACAACTACGAGCAGTACTTC

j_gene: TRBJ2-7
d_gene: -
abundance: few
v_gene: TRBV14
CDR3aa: CASRRSGQGPSYEQYF
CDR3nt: TGTGCCAGCAGAAGGTCGGGGCAGGGACCCTCCTACGAGCAGTACTTC

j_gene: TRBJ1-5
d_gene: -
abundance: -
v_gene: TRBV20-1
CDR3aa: CSAHKGGLSSNQPQHF
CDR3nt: TGCAGTGCTCACAAGGGGGGCCTTAGTAGCAATCAGCCCCAGCATTTT

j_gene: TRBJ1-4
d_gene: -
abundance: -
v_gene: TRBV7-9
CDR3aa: CASSNDNEKLFF
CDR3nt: TGTGCCAGCAGCAATGACAATGAAAAACTGTTTTTT

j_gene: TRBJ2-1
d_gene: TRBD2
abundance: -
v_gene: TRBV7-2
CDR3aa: CASSPSGRLENEQFF
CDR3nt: TGTGCCAGCAGTCCTAGCGGGAGGCTCGAGAATGAGCAGTTCTTC

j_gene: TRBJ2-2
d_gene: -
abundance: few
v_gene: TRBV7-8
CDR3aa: CASSHGQNTGELFF
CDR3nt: TGTGCCAGCAGCCACGGACAGAACACCGGGGAGCTGTTTTTT

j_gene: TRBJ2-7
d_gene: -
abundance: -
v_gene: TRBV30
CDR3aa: CAWGPVGRQDEQYF
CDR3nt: TGTGCCTGGGGACCGGTGGGCAGGCAAGACGAGCAGTACTTC

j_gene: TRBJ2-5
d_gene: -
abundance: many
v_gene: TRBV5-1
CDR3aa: CASSLLQETQYF
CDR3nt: TGTGCCAGCAGTTTATTACAAGAGACCCAGTACTTC

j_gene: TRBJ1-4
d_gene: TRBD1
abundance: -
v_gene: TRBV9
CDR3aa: CASSVVEGAGEKLFF
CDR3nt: TGTGCCAGCAGCGTAGTTGAGGGGGCAGGCGAAAAACTGTTTTTT

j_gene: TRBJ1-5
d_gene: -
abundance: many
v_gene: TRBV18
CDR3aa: CASSVDGDQPQHF
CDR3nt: TGTGCCAGCTCAGTTGACGGTGATCAGCCCCAGCATTTT

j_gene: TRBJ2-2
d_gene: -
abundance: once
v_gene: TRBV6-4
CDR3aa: CAFSLRSGGVANTGELFF
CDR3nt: TGTGCCTTCAGTCTCCGGTCTGGAGGGGTCGCGAACACCGGGGAGCTGTTTTTT

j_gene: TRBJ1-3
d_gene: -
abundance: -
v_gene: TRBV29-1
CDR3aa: CSVERIDTIYF
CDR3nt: TGCAGCGTTGAACGGATTGACACCATATATTTT

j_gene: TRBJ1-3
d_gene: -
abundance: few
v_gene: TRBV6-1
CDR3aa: CAAGGKSSGNTIYF
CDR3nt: TGTGCCGCGGGCGGGAAAAGCTCTGGAAACACCATATATTTT

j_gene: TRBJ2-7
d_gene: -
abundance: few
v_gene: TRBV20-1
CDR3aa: CSAPRFTSYEQYF
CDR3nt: TGCAGTGCTCCAAGATTCACCTCCTACGAGCAGTACTTC

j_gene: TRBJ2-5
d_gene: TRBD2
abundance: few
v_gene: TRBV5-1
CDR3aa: CASSASLAGVFETQYF
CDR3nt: TGCGCCAGCAGCGCCAGTCTAGCGGGAGTATTTGAGACCCAGTACTTC

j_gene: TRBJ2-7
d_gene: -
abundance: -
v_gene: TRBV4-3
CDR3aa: CASSQIRGAGNEQYF
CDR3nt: TGCGCCAGCAGCCAAATTCGCGGAGCAGGGAACGAGCAGTACTTC

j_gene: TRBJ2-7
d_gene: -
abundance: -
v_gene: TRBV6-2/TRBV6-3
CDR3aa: CASSDRNLYEQYF
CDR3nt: TGTGCCAGCAGCGACAGGAACCTATACGAGCAGTACTTC

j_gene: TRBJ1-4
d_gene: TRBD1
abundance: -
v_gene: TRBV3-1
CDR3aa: CASSQGQGKEKLFF
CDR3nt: TGTGCCAGCAGCCAAGGACAGGGAAAGGAAAAACTGTTTTTT

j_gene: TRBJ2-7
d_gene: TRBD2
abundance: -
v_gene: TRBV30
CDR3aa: CAWKHAGGGEQYF
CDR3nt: TGTGCCTGGAAGCATGCGGGAGGCGGCGAGCAGTACTTC

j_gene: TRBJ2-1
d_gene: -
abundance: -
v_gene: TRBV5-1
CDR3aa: CASSGIRGGGPYNEQFF
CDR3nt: TGCGCCAGCAGCGGGATTCGTGGGGGAGGTCCCTACAATGAGCAGTTCTTC

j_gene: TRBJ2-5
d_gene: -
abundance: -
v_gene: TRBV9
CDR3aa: CASSALGETQYF
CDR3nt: TGTGCCAGCAGCGCCTTGGGGGAGACCCAGTACTTC

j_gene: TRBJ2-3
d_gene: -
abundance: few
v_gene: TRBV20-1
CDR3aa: CSASLPAPSTDTQYF
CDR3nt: TGCAGTGCTTCACTCCCAGCGCCTAGCACAGATACGCAGTATTTT

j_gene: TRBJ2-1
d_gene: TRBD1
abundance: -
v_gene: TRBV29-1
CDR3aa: CSGYRGSYNEQFF
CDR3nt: TGCAGCGGCTACAGGGGCTCCTACAATGAGCAGTTCTTC

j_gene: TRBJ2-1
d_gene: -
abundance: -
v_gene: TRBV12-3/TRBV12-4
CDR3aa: CASNLRDYNEQFF
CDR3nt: TGTGCCAGCAACCTCAGGGATTACAATGAGCAGTTCTTC

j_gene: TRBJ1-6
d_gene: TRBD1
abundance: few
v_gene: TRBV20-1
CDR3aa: CSARPGQGVPNSPLHF
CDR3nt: TGCAGTGCTAGGCCGGGACAGGGGGTTCCTAATTCACCCCTCCACTTT